These 27 T cell receptor beta chains share one sample of origin, sequenced in a study of OX40 agonist ivuxolimab in advanced cancers. Assay: immunoSEQ multiplex PCR; the TCRdb copy retains only in-frame clones and omits some. The data show tens of thousands of clones, roughly 89% seen once. Sequenced here: CD4+ or CD8+ T cells sorted from blood, sampled in a trial of the OX40 agonist ivuxolimab. These receptors were obtained from an adult with an advanced solid tumor such as melanoma, head and neck, liver or kidney cancer.

The chain carries TRBV5-1 and TRBJ1-5; D call uncertain. The CDR3 is made up of 13 amino acids. Germline CDR1 is SGHRS and CDR2 is YFSETQ. V shed 2 bases and J shed 3 bases, with 6 bases lying between them. The CDR3 DNA is TGCGCCAGCAGCTTAGCAGTCAATCAGCCCCAGCATTTT. This translates into CASSLAVNQPQHF.

Only one count was recorded for this clone. The V call is TRBV7-8, the J call TRBJ2-2; 7 bases match TRBD2. V lost 0 bases to trimming and J lost 6 bases; unmatched junction nucleotides: 4. In germline, CDR1 is SGHVS, CDR2 FQNEAQ. This CDR3 comprises 15 residues. Here the CDR3 reads CASSLASGVPGELFF. In nucleotides, the CDR3 is TGTGCCAGCAGCTTAGCCAGCGGGGTCCCCGGGGAGCTGTTTTTT.

The J gene is TRBJ2-5, the V gene TRBV29-1, with TRBD2 matching over 10 bases. The CDR3 totals 16 residues. With 1 base clipped from V and 5 bases from J, the junction kept 10 bases outside the gene matches. CDR1 SQVTM and CDR2 ANQGSEA come from the germline V gene. CDR3 DNA: TGCAGCGTTGAAGGGCTAGCGGGAGTCTCTCCGGAGACCCAGTACTTC. This encodes CSVEGLAGVSPETQYF.

This sequence joins TRBV27 and TRBJ2-1, with unresolved D. The V end was cut by 5 bases, the J end by 12 bases, with 20 bases between. The germline gives CDR1 MNHEY, CDR2 SMNVEV (reference sequence). This CDR3 has 14 residues. The CDR3 DNA follows: TGTGCCAGCAGTCCGCTAGTTAGTTTTTCGTGGCAGTTCTTC. Amino acids: CASSPLVSFSWQFF.

The chain is built from TRBV7-8 and TRBJ2-7; 8 nucleotides agree with TRBD1. The CDR3 is made up of 15 amino acids. From germline, CDR1 is SGHVS and CDR2 FQNEAQ. V was clipped by 7 bases and J by 0 bases; unmatched bases: 8. The CDR3 DNA follows: TGTGCCAGCACTACGACAGGGGCTAGCTCCTACGAGCAGTACTTC. Its protein is CASTTTGASSYEQYF.

The chain combines TRBV4-1 with TRBJ1-1, with D unresolved. Germline CDR1 and CDR2: MGHRA and YSYEKL. The CDR3 is 16 amino acids. V dropped 0 bases and J dropped 1 base, with 12 bases sitting between them. The CDR3 nucleotides are TGCGCCAGCAGCCAAGATTTGAGTTGGGGGAACACTGAAGCTTTCTTT. Translating it yields CASSQDLSWGNTEAFF.

This sequence joins TRBV28 and TRBJ2-3; TRBD1 agrees at 10 bases. The CDR3 spans 18 residues. Germline values: CDR1 MDHEN, CDR2 SYDVKM. V shed 3 bases and J 5 bases; nucleotides not matched to a gene: 14. The CDR3 region has the DNA TGTGCCAGCAGTTTCCCGCCATTCGAAGACAGGGGGCGAGATACGCAGTATTTT. The encoded protein is CASSFPPFEDRGRDTQYF.

DNA for the CDR3: TGTGCCAGCAGCCAAGATACAGTTAGCTCCTACAATGAGCAGTTCTTC. Residues: CASSQDTVSSYNEQFF. The chain links TRBV14 to TRBJ2-1; D not certain. Germline lookup yields CDR1 SGHDN and CDR2 FVKESK. This CDR3 has 16 amino acids. V lost 0 bases and J 0 bases, leaving 9 bases between the germline ends.

The V call is TRBV30, the J call TRBJ2-7, with 9 bases fitting TRBD2. Germline trimming cut 0 bases from V and 4 bases from J; bases unmatched to any gene: 4. Germline-derived CDR1 and CDR2 are GTSNPN and SVGIG (reference sequence). The CDR3 is made up of 14 amino acids. This chain's CDR3 is CAWSVLAGRYEQYF. Here the CDR3 DNA reads TGTGCCTGGAGTGTCCTAGCGGGAAGATACGAGCAGTACTTC.

V and J are TRBV29-1 and TRBJ2-1; 8 bases agree with TRBD2. In germline, CDR1 is SQVTM, CDR2 ANQGSEA. Trimming at V came to 5 bases and at J to 9 bases, leaving 9 bases not matched to a gene. CDR3 length equals 13 residues. CDR3 nucleotides: TGCAGCGTTACCGGGACTAGTCAGAGTGAGCAGTTCTTC. This encodes CSVTGTSQSEQFF.

The gene calls are TRBV5-6 and TRBJ2-7, with no clear D. This CDR3 is 11 amino acids long. Trimming removed 1 base from V and 13 bases from J, with 12 bases in between. From germline, CDR1 is SGHDT and CDR2 YYEEEE. As DNA, the CDR3 is TGTGCCAGCAGCTTGCTTGGGGATTTTTACTTC. Residues: CASSLLGDFYF.

This clone has only one observation. The chain recombines TRBV7-6 with TRBJ1-3; D gene ambiguous. This CDR3 spans 15 amino acids. Per germline, CDR1 SGHVS and CDR2 FNYEAQ. V shed 5 bases and J shed 1 base, with 12 bases lying between them. CDR3 sequence reads: CASSLGTLSGNTIYF. For the CDR3, the DNA is TGTGCCAGCAGCCTCGGCACCCTTTCTGGAAACACCATATATTTT.

V and J are TRBV21-1 and TRBJ2-7; TRBD2, the D gene given by the table, was not confirmed from the DNA. TRBV21-1 is a pseudogene. The CDR3 is 19 residues long. Here the CDR3 DNA reads TGTGCCAGCAGTTCGACCCCCCCGCGGGCGCCAGTCCTGTCCTACGAGCAGTACTTC. Its protein product is CASSSTPPRAPVLSYEQYF.

This clone was seen just once. V gene TRBV27 combines with J gene TRBJ1-1, with D possibly TRBD1 on 5 matching bases. CDR3 size: 14 residues. The V gene lost 3 bases and the J gene lost 1 base, with 9 bases spanning the gap. CDR1 MNHEY and CDR2 SMNVEV come from the germline V gene (reference sequence). The CDR3 DNA sequence: TGTGCCAGCAGTTTGTCAGGGACGAACACTGAAGCTTTCTTT. This translates into CASSLSGTNTEAFF.

This clone was found once. The CDR3 DNA reads TGTGCCACCAGCAGAGCAGGGACAGGGTTTTTCAACTATGGCTACACCTTC. Residues: CATSRAGTGFFNYGYTF. The chain carries TRBV15 and TRBJ1-2, with 9 bases matching TRBD1. Per the germline V gene, CDR1 is LNHNV and CDR2 is YYDKDF (reference sequence). V shed 1 base, J shed 2 bases, and the junction held 8 bases outside the gene matches. This CDR3 contains 17 residues.

The J gene is TRBJ2-5, the V gene TRBV5-8; possible D gene TRBD2, 7 bases. V was pared by 9 bases and J by 2 bases, with 20 bases between. The CDR3 has 15 amino acids. CDR1 and CDR2 from the germline V gene are SGHTS and YDEGEE. The CDR3 spells CATEPTGGGQETQYF. CDR3 DNA: TGTGCCACCGAACCAACGGGGGGCGGACAAGAGACCCAGTACTTC.

Here the CDR3 reads CASSLGTSAHIDYEQYF. CDR3 DNA: TGTGCCAGCAGTCTCGGGACTAGCGCTCATATAGACTACGAGCAGTACTTC. The V gene is TRBV27, the J gene TRBJ2-7; 10 bases line up with TRBD2. V dropped 5 bases and J dropped 3; count of bases not matched to a gene: 13. CDR1 MNHEY and CDR2 SMNVEV come from the germline V gene (reference sequence). This CDR3 is 17 amino acids long.

This clone was picked up a small number of times. The chain uses TRBV27 and TRBJ1-6; TRBD1 agrees at 7 bases. Germline V CDR1 and CDR2: MNHEY, SMNVEV (reference sequence). This CDR3 contains 15 residues. After removal of 6 bases from V and 9 bases from J, the junction contained 11 bases not matched to a gene. This CDR3 reads CASRAATGEGSPLHF. DNA of the CDR3: TGTGCCAGCAGGGCTGCCACAGGGGAAGGTTCACCCCTCCACTTT.

V and J are TRBV11-2 and TRBJ2-3, with D perhaps assigned TRBD1 or TRBD2 (6 bases each). The CDR3 is 15 amino acids. V was trimmed by 1 base and J by 3 bases, leaving 11 bases between them. Germline CDR1 and CDR2: SGHAT and FQNNGV. The CDR3 DNA reads as TGTGCCAGCAGCTTAGTCGGGGGCGCGACAGATACGCAGTATTTT. Protein: CASSLVGGATDTQYF.

The chain carries TRBV2 and TRBJ1-2; maybe TRBD1 (5 bases). Germline loops: CDR1 SNHLY, CDR2 FYNNEI. This CDR3 is built from 15 residues. V dropped 1 base and J dropped 0 bases, with 9 bases sitting between them. The CDR3 sequence: CASSEGAGTNYGYTF. The CDR3 DNA is TGTGCCAGCAGTGAAGGCGCAGGGACTAACTATGGCTACACCTTC.

The chain couples TRBV28 to TRBJ2-1; D is possibly TRBD1 or TRBD2 (5 bases each). Germline V gene data show CDR1 as MDHEN and CDR2 as SYDVKM. V lost 3 bases to trimming and J lost 5 bases, with 11 bases between them. The CDR3 spans 14 residues. CDR3 bases: TGTGCCAGCAGTTTCGGTGGGGGACACAATGAGCAGTTCTTC. Protein sequence: CASSFGGGHNEQFF.

The rearrangement uses TRBV28 and TRBJ2-2, with unresolved D. CDR3 length equals 12 residues. Trimming removed 3 bases from V and 9 bases from J, with 8 bases in between. CDR1 and CDR2 from the germline V gene are MDHEN and SYDVKM. The CDR3 nucleotides are TGTGCCAGCAGTTTGTGGTTTAGGGAGCTGTTTTTT. As protein: CASSLWFRELFF.

The CDR3 loop reads CASSVGGVDRYGYTF. CDR3 bases: TGTGCCAGCAGCGTGGGGGGTGTGGATCGCTATGGCTACACCTTC. This chain links TRBV9 with TRBJ1-2; TRBD1 might be the D (5 bases). The V gene's germline CDR1 is SGDLS and CDR2 YYNGEE. Trimming removed 2 bases from V and 4 bases from J, with 15 bases in between. CDR3 length: 15 amino acids.

The genes are TRBV9 and TRBJ2-7, with 7 nucleotides matching TRBD1. V shed 0 bases and J 1 base; nucleotides not matched to a gene: 1. The CDR3 runs to 14 residues. Looked up from germline, CDR1 is SGDLS and CDR2 is YYNGEE. This CDR3 reads CASSVEQGSYEQYF. Written as DNA, the CDR3 is TGTGCCAGCAGCGTAGAACAGGGGTCCTACGAGCAGTACTTC.

This clone was seen only once. CDR3 amino acids: CASSNKREGRSGELFF. The CDR3 coding sequence is TGTGCCAGCAGCAATAAGCGGGAGGGCCGGTCCGGGGAGCTGTTTTTT. This sequence joins TRBV7-9 and TRBJ2-2; 10 bases line up with TRBD2. CDR3 length: 16 residues. The V gene's germline CDR1 is SEHNR and CDR2 FQNEAQ (reference sequence). The V gene end was trimmed by 5 bases and the J gene end by 6 bases; junction bases not matched to a gene: 9.

V and J are TRBV15 and TRBJ1-1, with D tentatively TRBD1 (6 bases). This CDR3 is built from 16 residues. Trimming removed 5 bases at V and 6 bases at J, with 22 bases between. Germline CDR1 is LNHNV and CDR2 is YYDKDF (reference sequence). CDR3 sequence reads: CATSPRRVGGSAEAFF. The DNA for the CDR3 is TGTGCCACCAGCCCCCGACGCGTGGGGGGCAGTGCTGAAGCTTTCTTT.

The chain combines TRBV6-6 with TRBJ1-1; D unclear. Germline lookup yields CDR1 MNHNY and CDR2 SVGAGI (reference sequence). CDR3 length equals 12 residues. Trimming cost V 8 bases and J 1 base, with 8 bases left between them. CDR3: CASVGWNTEAFF. CDR3 bases: TGTGCCAGCGTGGGGTGGAACACTGAAGCTTTCTTT.